This T cell receptor (beta chain) comes out of a study of cytomegalovirus exposure and HLA in healthy donors. The wider study: The same platform was used for the 130 or so validation repertoires as for the 666 first-cohort repertoires, as reported in a later analysis. The study's findings and limits: The CMV antigen specificity of a few CMV-associated chains was confirmed through in vitro analysis.

Sequenced by immunoSEQ multiplex PCR; TCRdb stores in-frame clones only, minus some. The data hold around 60,000 clones, with about 91% observed a single time. On this clone itself: The antigen is not known.

CDR1 is SGDLS, CDR2 YYNGEE, per germline. The J segment lost 5 bases and the V segment lost 2 bases, leaving 4 bases of the junction unmatched. The CDR3 is 15 amino acids. The genes are TRBV9 and TRBJ2-1; 10 bases map to TRBD2. The TCR comes from a woman aged 18-29 years in good health and CMV-seronegative. Sequencing input: PBMCs. In DNA form, the CDR3 reads TGTGCCAGCAGCGTGAGCGGGGGGGATAACAATGAGCAGTTCTTC. Protein product: CASSVSGGDNNEQFF.